The TCR beta chain described here comes from a study of blood T cell repertoires in COVID-19. The J segment lost 2 bases and the V segment lost 5 bases, leaving 17 bases of the junction unmatched. The CDR3 length is 19 residues. CDR1 and CDR2 (germline): LNHDA, SQIVND (reference sequence). The table came from immunoSEQ multiplex PCR; TCRdb's copy has only in-frame clones and leaves some out. The sample consists of more than 150,000 clones, around 85% of them appearing once. The sample consisted of peripheral blood. This sequence was found in a woman between 65 and 79 years old with acute or convalescent COVID-19. This sequence joins TRBV19 and TRBJ1-5; 8 bases are a match to TRBD1. This CDR3 reads CASSPHRGTGGGGNQPQHF. The CDR3 DNA is TGTGCCAGTAGTCCCCATCGAGGGACAGGTGGCGGTGGCAATCAGCCCCAGCATTTT.